There are many counts of the clone carrying this T cell receptor (beta chain). The antigen is undetermined. The iRepertoire nested amplicon-rescue multiplex PCR amplified TCR alpha and beta CDR3s from RNA. Input was roughly 100-450 ng of tissue mRNA or PBMC total RNA. Via MiXCR, TCRdb re-called the multiplex PCR reads, giving one row per CDR3 protein. Of 160,000 or so distinct CDR3 sequences in the sample, around 40% were seen once. These data come from a study of glioma-infiltrating T cells. General study findings and limits: Only very few CDR3 sequences appeared in both tissue and blood. Above-expected tissue-blood divergence occurred in all gliomas, most in low-grade ones.

The junction had 1 base not matched to a gene; V was cut back by 5 bases and J by 0 bases. CDR3 size: 14 residues. Germline CDR1 MDHEN, CDR2 SYDVKM. Input material: glioma tissue, nonneoplastic brain tissue, or PBMCs (not recorded which). This TCR was sampled from a human donor with low-grade glioma or glioblastoma, undergoing nonglioma brain surgery, or in good health (not recorded which). The chain recombines TRBV28 with TRBJ2-7; 10 nucleotides line up with TRBD2. The CDR3 region is CASSRLAGSYEQYF. In nucleotides, the CDR3 is TGTGCCAGCAGTCGACTAGCGGGCTCCTACGAGCAGTACTTC.